The sequence of this TCR beta chain was determined in a study of T cell responses to AZD1222 COVID-19 vaccine. Study background: It was second doses at about 4 or about 12 weeks that were pooled. Study-wide points: Dominant at 160-218 and 743-854, vaccine-associated CD4 TCRs also spanned spike. Following two doses of AZD1222, Spike-specific TCR breadth and depth rose.

Deletions cut 3 bases from V and 5 bases from J, with 8 bases between. The CDR3 extends over 13 amino acids. The germline V gene encodes CDR1 LNHDA and CDR2 SQIVND (reference sequence). Assay: immunoSEQ multiplex PCR; the TCRdb copy retains only in-frame clones and omits some. There are approximately 80,000 clones in the sample; 75% to 90% occur only once, and 5% to 6% lies in the top ten. The count of this clone is one. Its target is not known. This specimen consisted of peripheral blood, obtained on day 0 of AZD1222 vaccination. This TCR was sampled from an adult in good health. V and J are TRBV19 and TRBJ2-1; D is ambiguous. The CDR3 DNA reads as TGTGCCAGTAGTATGGGAACGGACAATGAGCAGTTCTTC. As protein: CASSMGTDNEQFF. The variable domain in full, with the rest retrieved from reference TRBV19 and TRBJ2-1, is DGGITQSPKYLFRKEGQNVTLSCEQNLNHDAMYWYRQDPGQGLRLIYYSQIVNDFQKGDIAEGYSVSREKKESFPLTVTSAQKNPTAFYLCASSMGTDNEQFFGPGTRLTVL.